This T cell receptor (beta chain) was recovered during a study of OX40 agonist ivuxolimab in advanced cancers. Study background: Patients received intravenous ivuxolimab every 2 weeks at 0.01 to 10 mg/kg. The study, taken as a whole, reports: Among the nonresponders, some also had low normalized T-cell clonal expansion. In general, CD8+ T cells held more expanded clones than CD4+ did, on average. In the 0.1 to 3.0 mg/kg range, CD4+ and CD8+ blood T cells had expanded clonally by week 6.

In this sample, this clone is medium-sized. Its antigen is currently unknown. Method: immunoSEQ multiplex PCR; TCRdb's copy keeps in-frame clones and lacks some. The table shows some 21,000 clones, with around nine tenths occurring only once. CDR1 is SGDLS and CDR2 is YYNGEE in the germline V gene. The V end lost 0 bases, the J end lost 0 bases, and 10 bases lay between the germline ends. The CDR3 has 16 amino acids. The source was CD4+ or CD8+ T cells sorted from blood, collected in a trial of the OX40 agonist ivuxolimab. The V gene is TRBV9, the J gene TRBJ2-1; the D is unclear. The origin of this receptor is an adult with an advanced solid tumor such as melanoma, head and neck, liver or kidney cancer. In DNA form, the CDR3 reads TGTGCCAGCAGCGTAGAGAACGGAAACTCCTACAATGAGCAGTTCTTC. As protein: CASSVENGNSYNEQFF.